What follows describes a single T cell receptor beta chain. CDR1 SGHTA and CDR2 FQGNSA come from the germline V gene. The CDR3 contains 15 residues. V dropped 1 base and J dropped 8; count of bases not matched to a gene: 3. This record belongs to a study of blood T cell repertoires in COVID-19. Study in general: Italy, Spain and the United States were the sources of the convalescent and acute COVID-19 samples. T cells, B-cell-depleted T cells, or PBMCs supplied cDNA or gDNA.

Original analysis: The assay estimated nucleated cells by amplifying reference gene primers. The protocol was immunoSEQ multiplex PCR, while the TCRdb copy is restricted to in-frame clones and leaves out a portion. V, J and clone size derive from that table, while D and trimming were established from the DNA sequence. The data hold 50,000 to 80,000 clones, with 80% to 95% observed a single time. The V and J genes are TRBV7-2 and TRBJ1-6, with 9 positions matching TRBD1. Sequencing used peripheral blood. This receptor was taken from a woman of 80 years or more with active COVID-19. CDR3 nucleotide sequence: TGTGCCAGCAGCTTAGAGAGGACAGGGGATTCACCCCTCCACTTT. Translated, it gives CASSLERTGDSPLHF.